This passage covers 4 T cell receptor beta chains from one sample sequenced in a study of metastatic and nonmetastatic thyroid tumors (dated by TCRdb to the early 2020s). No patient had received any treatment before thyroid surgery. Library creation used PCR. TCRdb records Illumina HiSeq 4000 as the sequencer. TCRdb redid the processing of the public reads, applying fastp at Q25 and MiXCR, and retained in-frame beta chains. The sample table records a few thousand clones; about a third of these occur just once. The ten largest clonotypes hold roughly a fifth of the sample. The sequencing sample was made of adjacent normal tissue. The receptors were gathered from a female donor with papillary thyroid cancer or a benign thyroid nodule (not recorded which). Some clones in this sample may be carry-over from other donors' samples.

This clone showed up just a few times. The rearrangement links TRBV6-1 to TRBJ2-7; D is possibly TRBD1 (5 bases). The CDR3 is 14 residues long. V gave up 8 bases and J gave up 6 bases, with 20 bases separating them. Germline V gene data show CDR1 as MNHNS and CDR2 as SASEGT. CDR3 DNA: TGTGCCAGCGACAGCCAGGGTGAAGGTTCCGAGCAGTACTTC. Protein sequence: CASDSQGEGSEQYF.

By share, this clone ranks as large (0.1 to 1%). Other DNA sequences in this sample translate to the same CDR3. In DNA form, the CDR3 reads TGTGCCAGTATGTTGGGGTCCTTCGGGGGCACTGAAGCTTTCTTT. Amino acids: CASMLGSFGGTEAFF. The V and J genes are TRBV19 and TRBJ1-1, with D possibly TRBD1 on 5 matching bases. V gave up 7 bases and J gave up 4 bases, with 19 bases separating them. Germline V gene data show CDR1 as LNHDA and CDR2 as SQIVND (reference sequence). The CDR3 covers 15 residues.

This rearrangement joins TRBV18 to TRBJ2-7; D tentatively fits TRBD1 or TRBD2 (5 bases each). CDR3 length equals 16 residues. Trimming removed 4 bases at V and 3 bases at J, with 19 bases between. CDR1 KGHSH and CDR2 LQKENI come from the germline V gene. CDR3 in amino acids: CASSQLPGPGNYEQYF. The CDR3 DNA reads TGTGCCAGCTCACAACTACCGGGACCGGGTAACTACGAGCAGTACTTC.

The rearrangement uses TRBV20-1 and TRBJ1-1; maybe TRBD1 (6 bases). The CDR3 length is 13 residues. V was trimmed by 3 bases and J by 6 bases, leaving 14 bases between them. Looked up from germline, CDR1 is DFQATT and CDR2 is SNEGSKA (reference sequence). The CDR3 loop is CSASGGAGAEAFF. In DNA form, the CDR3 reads TGCAGTGCTAGCGGGGGCGCGGGTGCTGAAGCTTTCTTT.